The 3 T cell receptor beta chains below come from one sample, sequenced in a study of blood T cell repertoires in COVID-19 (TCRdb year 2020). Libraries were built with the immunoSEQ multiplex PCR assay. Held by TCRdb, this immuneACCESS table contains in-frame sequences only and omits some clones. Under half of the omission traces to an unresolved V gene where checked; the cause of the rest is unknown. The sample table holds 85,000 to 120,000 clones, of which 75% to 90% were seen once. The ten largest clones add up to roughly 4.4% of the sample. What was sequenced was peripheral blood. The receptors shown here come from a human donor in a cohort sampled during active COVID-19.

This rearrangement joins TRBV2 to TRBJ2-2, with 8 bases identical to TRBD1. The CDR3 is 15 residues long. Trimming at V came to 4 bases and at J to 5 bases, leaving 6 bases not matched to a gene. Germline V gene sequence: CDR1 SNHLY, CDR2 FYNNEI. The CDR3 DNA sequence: TGTGCCAGCAGTGTTCAGGGGGCGGGGACCGGGGAGCTGTTTTTT. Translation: CASSVQGAGTGELFF.

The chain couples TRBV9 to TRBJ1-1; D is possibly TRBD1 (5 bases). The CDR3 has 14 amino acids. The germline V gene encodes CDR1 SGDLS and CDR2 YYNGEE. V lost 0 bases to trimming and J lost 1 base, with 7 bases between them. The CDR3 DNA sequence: TGTGCCAGCAGCGTAGCTGACAGGAACACTGAAGCTTTCTTT. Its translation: CASSVADRNTEAFF.

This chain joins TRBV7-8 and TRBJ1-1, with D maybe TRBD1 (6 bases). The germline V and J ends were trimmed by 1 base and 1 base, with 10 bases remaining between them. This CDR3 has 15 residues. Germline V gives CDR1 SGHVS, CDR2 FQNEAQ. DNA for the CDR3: TGTGCCAGCAGCTTAGTGCAGGGGACGAACACTGAAGCTTTCTTT. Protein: CASSLVQGTNTEAFF.